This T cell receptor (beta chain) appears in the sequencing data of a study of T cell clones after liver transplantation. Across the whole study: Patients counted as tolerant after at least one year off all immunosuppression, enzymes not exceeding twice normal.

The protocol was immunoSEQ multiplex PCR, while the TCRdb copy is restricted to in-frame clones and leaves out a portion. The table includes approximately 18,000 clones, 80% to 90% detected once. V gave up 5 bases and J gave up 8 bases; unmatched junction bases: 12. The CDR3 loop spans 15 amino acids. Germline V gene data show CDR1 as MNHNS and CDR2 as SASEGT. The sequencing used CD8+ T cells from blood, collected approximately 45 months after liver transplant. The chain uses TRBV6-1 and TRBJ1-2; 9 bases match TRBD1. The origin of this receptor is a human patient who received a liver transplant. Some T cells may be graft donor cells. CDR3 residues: CASSLYRTGARGYTF. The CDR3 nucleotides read TGTGCCAGCAGTCTCTATCGGACAGGGGCCCGAGGCTACACCTTC.